This TCR beta chain was captured in a study of blood T cells in healthy people across ages. Staff drew approximately 9.1 milliliters of peripheral blood from each donor. Per sample, at least 5 micrograms of total RNA were extracted. Findings of the study overall: A strong correlation between TCR beta diversity and naive T cell percentage was seen.

Through a sample-barcoded 5' primer and a J-beta primer mix, a second PCR was run for roughly 7 to 12 cycles. Each cDNA molecule was tagged by a template-switch adaptor that had 12 random nucleotides. In TCRdb, the 5' RACE reads were re-called with MiXCR into one record per CDR3 protein. Among around 1,500,000 distinct CDR3 sequences listed, 40% to 50% were seen once. To note about this clonotype: The antigen remains unidentified. The junction departs from germline at one end; a sequencing error may be responsible.

The germline V gene has CDR1 SGHRS and CDR2 YFSETQ. The CDR3 totals 15 residues. The rearrangement uses TRBV5-1 and TRBJ1-1; TRBD1 matches 7 bases. The sequence was collected from a woman aged 18-35 years in good health. Sequenced material: blood. DNA of the CDR3: TGCGCCGGCAGCTTGTCCCCAGGGGGGAACACTGAAGCTTTCTTT. Amino acids: CAGSLSPGGNTEAFF.